This entry concerns a single T cell receptor beta chain. The antigen this receptor binds is unknown. No qualities accompany the bases; no much larger clone lies one base away. This entry is derived from a study of blood T cell repertoires in COVID-19 (dated by TCRdb to about 2020). Context from the whole study: The collaborator samples originated in the United States, Italy and Spain and spanned the acute and convalescent phases of COVID-19. The repertoires were released in a freely available public database meant as a resource for research on the immune response to SARS-CoV-2. Nearly every sample came with metadata listing a de-identified subject ID, COVID-19 status, age in years and sex. Where available, HLA class I and class II types were obtained from metadata supplied by the sample provider rather than from assay-based typing. The prospective study material was composed of cDNA or gDNA derived from T cells, B-cell-depleted T cells, or PBMCs. Deeply sampled blood TCRbeta repertoires from subjects exposed to, actively infected with, or recovered from COVID-19 were included in the dataset. Samples came from the ongoing ImmuneRACE study (first 160 participants) plus 1,254 subjects from 6 global collaborators.

The collaborating institutions used their own protocols to collect whole blood in K2EDTA tubes. Collaborator samples were shipped for TCRbeta analysis as frozen whole blood, isolated PBMCs, or DNA extracted from either sample type. V and J lose 3 bases and 4 bases, and a span of 7 bases separates them. CDR1 and CDR2 (LNHDA, SQIVND) derive from the germline V gene (reference sequence). Taken from cysteine to phenylalanine, the CDR3 has 13 residues. The CDR3 DNA has 39 bases and is translated from base 1. TCRbeta CDR3 regions were amplified from genomic DNA by means of the immunoSEQ Assay, a bias-controlled multiplex PCR. Per the original workflow: Nucleated cell counts per sample were estimated from amplification of reference gene primers within the assay. To quantify the absolute abundance of each unique TCRbeta CDR3 rearrangement, sequence reads were collapsed and filtered. For each sample, productive Simpson clonality was calculated as the square root of Simpson's diversity index across productive rearrangements. TCRdb obtained this table from immuneACCESS and retained in-frame rearrangements with V and J assigned. These tables miss some clones; where compared with another copy, unresolved V genes account for less than half of the shortfall, and the remainder is unexplained. V and J calls and clone size are given by that table; D and trimming were obtained from the DNA. This sample lists around 99,000 clones; 70% to 80% were detected once. The ten top clones hold less than 20% of the sample.

Summary of the overall study and its limitations: How much clinical and demographic metadata was included differed by source and by participant, and the metadata was provided uncurated.

Sequenced input: peripheral blood. In this chain, TRBV19 is recombined with TRBJ1-5; the D gene assignment is ambiguous. The sequence was collected from a woman older than 75 with active or convalescent COVID-19. CDR3 reads: CASSMWRNQPQHF. The nucleotide sequence is TGTGCCAGTAGTATGTGGAGGAATCAGCCCCAGCATTTT. Extended through the reference TRBV19 and TRBJ1-5 proteins, this CDR3 yields the full variable domain: DGGITQSPKYLFRKEGQNVTLSCEQNLNHDAMYWYRQDPGQGLRLIYYSQIVNDFQKGDIAEGYSVSREKKESFPLTVTSAQKNPTAFYLCASSMWRNQPQHFGDGTRLSIL.